This record covers a single T cell receptor (beta chain). Its specificity is unknown. The data derive from a study of shared clonotypes between healthy human individuals. The study, taken as a whole, reports: In a handful of donors, roughly 5.2% of naive CD4 clonotypes appeared in common.

TCRdb's table, derived via immunoSEQ multiplex PCR, lists solely in-frame clones and lacks some. The sample includes approximately 1,500,000 clones, around 97% seen only once; the top ten take approximately 1%. The TCR originated in a man aged 25-45 years in good health. The source material was naive CD4+ T cells sorted from blood. Indicated subset: CD45RA+ positively selected.

As DNA, the CDR3 is TGTGCCAGCAGCCCGATCGGCCGAACCTACGAGCAGTACTTC. Protein: CASSPIGRTYEQYF. The chain has TRBV7-9 and TRBJ2-7; no clear D. V was trimmed by 5 bases and J by 2 bases, leaving 13 bases between them. The germline gives CDR1 SEHNR, CDR2 FQNEAQ (reference sequence). This CDR3 contains 14 residues.